The entry that follows covers one T cell receptor (beta chain) sequence. Its antigen is still unknown. Germline loops: CDR1 KGHSH, CDR2 LQKENI. The CDR3 sequence is 13 residues long. J gave up 6 bases and V 2 bases, and 2 bases lay outside the gene matches. Researchers ran the PCR with 60 Vbeta and 13 Jbeta primers. TCRdb keeps only in-frame clones here, not all; method: immunoSEQ multiplex PCR. The table lists about 150,000 clones, 70% to 80% of them singletons. This record comes from a study of cytomegalovirus exposure and HLA in healthy donors. The donors gave bone marrow, and they were healthy. Points from the study as a whole: A link between a missense DCLRE1C variant and TCR beta V- and J-gene trimming emerged from a later analysis. Earlier results showed most TCR beta V segments being productive about 87% or about 30% of the time. In presence/absence analyses, roughly uniform sequencing depth across donors was assumed.

The TCR was taken from a man in his forties in good health and CMV-seropositive. Sequenced: PBMCs. The J gene is TRBJ1-1, the V gene TRBV18; 8 bases map to TRBD1. The CDR3 reads CASSPGTGSEAFF. As DNA, the CDR3 is TGTGCCAGCTCACCAGGGACAGGATCTGAAGCTTTCTTT. Filled out from reference TRBV18 and TRBJ1-1, the complete variable domain reads NAGVMQNPRHLVRRRGQEARLRCSPMKGHSHVYWYRQLPEEGLKFMVYLQKENIIDESGMPKERFSAEFPKEGPSILRIQQVVRGDSAAYFCASSPGTGSEAFFGQGTRLTVV.